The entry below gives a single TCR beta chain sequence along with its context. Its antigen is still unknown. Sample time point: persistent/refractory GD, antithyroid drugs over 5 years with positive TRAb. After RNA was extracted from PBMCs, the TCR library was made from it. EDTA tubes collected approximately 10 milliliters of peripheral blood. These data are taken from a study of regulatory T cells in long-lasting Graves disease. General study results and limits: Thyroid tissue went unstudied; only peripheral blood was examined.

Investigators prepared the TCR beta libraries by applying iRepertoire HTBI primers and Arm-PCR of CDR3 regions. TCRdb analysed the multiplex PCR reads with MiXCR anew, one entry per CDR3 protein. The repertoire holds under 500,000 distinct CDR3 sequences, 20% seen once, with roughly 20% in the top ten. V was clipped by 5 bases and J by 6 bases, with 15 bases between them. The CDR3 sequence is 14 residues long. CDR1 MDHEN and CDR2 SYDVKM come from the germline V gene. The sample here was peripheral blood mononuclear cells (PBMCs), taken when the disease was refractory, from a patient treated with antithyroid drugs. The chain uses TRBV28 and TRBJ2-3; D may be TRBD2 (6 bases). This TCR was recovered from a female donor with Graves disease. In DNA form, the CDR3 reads TGTGCCAGCAGTGTCCACCAAGCGGGCGATACGCAGTATTTT. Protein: CASSVHQAGDTQYF.